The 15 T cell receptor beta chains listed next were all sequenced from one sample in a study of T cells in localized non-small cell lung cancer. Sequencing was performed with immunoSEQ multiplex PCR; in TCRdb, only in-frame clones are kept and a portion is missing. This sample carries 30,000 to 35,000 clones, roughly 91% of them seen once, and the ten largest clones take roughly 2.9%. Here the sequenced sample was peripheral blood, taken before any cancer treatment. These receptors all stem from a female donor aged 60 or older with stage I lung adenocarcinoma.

CDR3 residues: CASSLQSSEDTQYF. The CDR3 DNA follows: TGTGCCAGTAGTCTCCAGAGCAGTGAGGATACGCAGTATTTT. The rearrangement links TRBV19 to TRBJ2-3; D call uncertain. This CDR3 is built from 14 residues. From germline, CDR1 is LNHDA and CDR2 SQIVND (reference sequence). Trimming removed 5 bases from V and 6 bases from J, with 15 bases in between. Using reference TRBV19 and TRBJ2-3 for the parts outside the CDR3, the full variable domain is DGGITQSPKYLFRKEGQNVTLSCEQNLNHDAMYWYRQDPGQGLRLIYYSQIVNDFQKGDIAEGYSVSREKKESFPLTVTSAQKNPTAFYLCASSLQSSEDTQYFGPGTRLTVL.

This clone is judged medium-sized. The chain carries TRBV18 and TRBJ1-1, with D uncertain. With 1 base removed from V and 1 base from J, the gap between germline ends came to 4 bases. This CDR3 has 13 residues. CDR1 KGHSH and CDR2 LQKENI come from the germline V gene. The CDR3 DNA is TGTGCCAGCTCACCACAAAAGAACACTGAAGCTTTCTTT. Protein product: CASSPQKNTEAFF.

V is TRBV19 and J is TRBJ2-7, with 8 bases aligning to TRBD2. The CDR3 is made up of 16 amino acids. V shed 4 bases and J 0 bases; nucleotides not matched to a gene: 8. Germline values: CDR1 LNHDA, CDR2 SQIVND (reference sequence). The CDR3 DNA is TGTGCCAGTAGTACCGGCGGACTAGCCGCCTCCTACGAGCAGTACTTC. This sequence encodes CASSTGGLAASYEQYF. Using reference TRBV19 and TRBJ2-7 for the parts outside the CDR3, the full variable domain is DGGITQSPKYLFRKEGQNVTLSCEQNLNHDAMYWYRQDPGQGLRLIYYSQIVNDFQKGDIAEGYSVSREKKESFPLTVTSAQKNPTAFYLCASSTGGLAASYEQYFGPGTRLTVT.

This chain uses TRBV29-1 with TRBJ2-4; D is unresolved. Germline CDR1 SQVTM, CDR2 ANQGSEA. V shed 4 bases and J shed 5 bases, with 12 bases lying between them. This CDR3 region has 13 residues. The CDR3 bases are TGCAGCGTTGTGTTTCCGGCTGAAAACATTCAGTACTTC. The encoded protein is CSVVFPAENIQYF.

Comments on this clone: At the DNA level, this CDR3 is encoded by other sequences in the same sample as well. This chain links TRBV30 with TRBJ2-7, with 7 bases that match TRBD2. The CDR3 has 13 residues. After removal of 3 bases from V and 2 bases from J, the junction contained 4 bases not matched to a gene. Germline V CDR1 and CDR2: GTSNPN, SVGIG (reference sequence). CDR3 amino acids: CAWRRGRAYEQYF. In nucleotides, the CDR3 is TGTGCCTGGAGGCGAGGGAGGGCCTACGAGCAGTACTTC.

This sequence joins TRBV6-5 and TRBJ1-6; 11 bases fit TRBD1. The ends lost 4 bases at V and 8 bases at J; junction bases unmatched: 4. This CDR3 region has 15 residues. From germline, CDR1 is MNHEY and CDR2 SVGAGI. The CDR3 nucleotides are TGTGCCAGCAGTTTTGGACAGGGGGCCCATTCACCCCTCCACTTT. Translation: CASSFGQGAHSPLHF.

The CDR3, as DNA: TGTGCCAGCAGCCCCGACAGAATGTCCTACGAGCAGTACTTC. Translation: CASSPDRMSYEQYF. The rearrangement uses TRBV7-2 and TRBJ2-7; a possible D gene is TRBD1 (5 bases). Germline loops: CDR1 SGHTA, CDR2 FQGNSA. CDR3 length: 14 amino acids. With 5 bases removed from V and 1 base from J, the gap between germline ends came to 12 bases. Full variable domain (outside the CDR3, taken from reference TRBV7-2 and TRBJ2-7): GAGVSQSPSNKVTEKGKDVELRCDPISGHTALYWYRQSLGQGLEFLIYFQGNSAPDKSGLPSDRFSAERTGGSVSTLTIQRTQQEDSAVYLCASSPDRMSYEQYFGPGTRLTVT.

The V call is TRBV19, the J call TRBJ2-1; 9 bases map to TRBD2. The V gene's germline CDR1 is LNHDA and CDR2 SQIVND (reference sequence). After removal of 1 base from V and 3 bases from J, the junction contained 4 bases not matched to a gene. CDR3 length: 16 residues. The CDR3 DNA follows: TGTGCCAGTAGTATAGCGCTAGCGGGATTCTACAATGAGCAGTTCTTC. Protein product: CASSIALAGFYNEQFF.

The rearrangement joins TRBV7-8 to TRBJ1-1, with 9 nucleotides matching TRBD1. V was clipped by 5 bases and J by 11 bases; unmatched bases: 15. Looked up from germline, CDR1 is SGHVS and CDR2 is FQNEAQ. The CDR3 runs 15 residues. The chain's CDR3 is CASSPGTGIGMKAFF. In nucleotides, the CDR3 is TGTGCCAGCAGCCCAGGGACAGGGATCGGAATGAAGGCTTTCTTT.

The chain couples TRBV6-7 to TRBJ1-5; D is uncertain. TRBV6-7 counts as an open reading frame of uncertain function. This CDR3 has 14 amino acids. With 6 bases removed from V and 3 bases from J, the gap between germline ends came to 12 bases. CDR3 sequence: CASRPYSFNQPQHF. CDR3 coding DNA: TGTGCCAGCAGACCATACAGTTTCAATCAGCCCCAGCATTTT.

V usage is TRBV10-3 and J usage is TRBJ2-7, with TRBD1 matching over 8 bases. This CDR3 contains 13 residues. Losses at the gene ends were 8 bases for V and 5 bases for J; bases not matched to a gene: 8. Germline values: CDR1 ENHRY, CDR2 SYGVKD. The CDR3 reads CAIFDRGRDEQYF. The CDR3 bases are TGTGCCATCTTCGACAGGGGAAGGGACGAGCAGTACTTC.

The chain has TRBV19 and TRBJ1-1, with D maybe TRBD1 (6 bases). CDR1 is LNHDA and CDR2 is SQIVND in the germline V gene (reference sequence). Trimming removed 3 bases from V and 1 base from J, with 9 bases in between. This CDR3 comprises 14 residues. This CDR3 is CASSITGTNTEAFF. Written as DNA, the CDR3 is TGTGCCAGTAGTATTACAGGGACGAACACTGAAGCTTTCTTT. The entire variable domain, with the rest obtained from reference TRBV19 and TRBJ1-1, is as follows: DGGITQSPKYLFRKEGQNVTLSCEQNLNHDAMYWYRQDPGQGLRLIYYSQIVNDFQKGDIAEGYSVSREKKESFPLTVTSAQKNPTAFYLCASSITGTNTEAFFGQGTRLTVV.

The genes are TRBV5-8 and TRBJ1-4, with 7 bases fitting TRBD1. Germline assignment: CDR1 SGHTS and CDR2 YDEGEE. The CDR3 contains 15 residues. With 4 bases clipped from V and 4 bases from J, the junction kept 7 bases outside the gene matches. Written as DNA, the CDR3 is TGTGCCAGCAGCACAGGGACAGATCTTAATGAAAAACTGTTTTTT. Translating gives CASSTGTDLNEKLFF.

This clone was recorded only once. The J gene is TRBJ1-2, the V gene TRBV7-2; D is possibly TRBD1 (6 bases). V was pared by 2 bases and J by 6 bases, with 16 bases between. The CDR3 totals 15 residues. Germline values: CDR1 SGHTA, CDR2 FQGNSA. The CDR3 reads CASSLFRRGQDGYTF. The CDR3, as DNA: TGTGCCAGCAGCTTATTTCGGCGGGGGCAGGATGGCTACACCTTC.

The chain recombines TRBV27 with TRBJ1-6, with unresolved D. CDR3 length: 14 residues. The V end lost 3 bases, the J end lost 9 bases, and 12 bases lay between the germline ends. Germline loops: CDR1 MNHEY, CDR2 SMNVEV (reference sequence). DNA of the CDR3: TGTGCCAGCAGTTTTTCGGGCCCCGCTTCACCCCTCCACTTT. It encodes CASSFSGPASPLHF.